Reported below is one TCR beta chain. The CDR3 is 13 amino acids. V lost 2 bases, J lost 4 bases, and 8 bases lay in between. This entry is derived from a study of blood T cell repertoires in COVID-19. Study-level background: Nucleic acid was either cDNA or gDNA, and it came from T cells, B-cell-depleted T cells, or PBMCs.

Generated by immunoSEQ multiplex PCR, the TCRdb table keeps only in-frame clones and is missing some. Counted here are tens of thousands of clones, roughly 80% occurring once; the ten biggest clones make up around 5.9%. Sequencing was carried out using peripheral blood. This chain links TRBV12-3 or TRBV12-4 with TRBJ1-2; D is unclear. The sequence derives from a human donor in a cohort sampled during active or convalescent COVID-19. In DNA, the CDR3 is TGTGCCAGCAGTTTAAGGAGGATCTATGGCTACACCTTC. The encoded protein is CASSLRRIYGYTF.